Sample share makes the clone carrying this T cell receptor (beta chain) medium-sized (0.01 to 0.1%). No antigen is known for it. Time point reported: sample taken at primary tumor resection. Sequencing of whole RNA from tumor, nontumor lung or frozen PBMC involved no sorting. There were 70 to 80 donors, all of them untreated patients with early-stage non-small cell lung cancer. Each TCR cDNA molecule carried a unique molecular identifier. TCRdb reprocessed the 5' RACE reads with MiXCR, giving one entry per CDR3 protein. The table lists roughly 80,000 distinct CDR3 sequences, around 13% of them singletons, with about 4.6% in the top ten. This sample is part of a study of spatial heterogeneity in lung cancer. On the study more broadly: Across the raw uncorrected reads, a unique TCR and UMI combination was observed, on average, more than ten times. Study outcomes and limitations: Among blood samples, ubiquitous expanded tumor TCRs appeared more at resection than at follow-up.

From germline, CDR1 is SQVTM and CDR2 ANQGSEA. The CDR3 contains 12 residues. The germline V and J ends were trimmed by 4 bases and 3 bases, with 10 bases remaining between them. This specimen was PBMCs, taken at surgery. This chain uses TRBV29-1 with TRBJ2-7; possible D gene TRBD1, 6 bases. The sequence came from a male donor with early-stage non-small cell lung cancer. CDR3 nucleotide sequence: TGCAGCGTTGGACAGGAAGACTACGAGCAGTACTTC. This translates into CSVGQEDYEQYF.